Below, 25 T cell receptor beta chains from the same sample are listed, as sequenced in a study of T cell responses to AZD1222 COVID-19 vaccine. The repertoire was sequenced with immunoSEQ multiplex PCR; TCRdb's copy has only in-frame clones and lacks some. The sample records more than 150,000 clones, 90% being singletons. The sequences come from peripheral blood, collected on day 0 of AZD1222 vaccination. The receptors were sampled from an adult in good health.

This sequence joins TRBV13 and TRBJ1-1; D is uncertain. The germline V and J ends were trimmed by 1 base and 1 base, with 10 bases remaining between them. The CDR3 is made up of 15 amino acids. Per the germline V gene, CDR1 is PRHDT and CDR2 is FYEKMQ (reference sequence). CDR3 DNA: TGTGCCAGCAGCTTAGTAGGGTTCGGGAACACTGAAGCTTTCTTT. Protein sequence: CASSLVGFGNTEAFF.

This chain uses TRBV6-6 with TRBJ2-7; 9 bases agree with TRBD2. CDR3 size: 14 residues. Trimming took 3 bases from V and 3 from J; bases not matched to a gene: 3. Germline V gene lookup returns CDR1 MNHNY and CDR2 SVGAGI (reference sequence). CDR3 sequence (DNA): TGTGCCAGCAGTTATGGGACTAGCTACTACGAGCAGTACTTC. Translated: CASSYGTSYYEQYF.

The rearrangement uses TRBV11-2 and TRBJ2-3; a weak D match, TRBD1 (6 bases). The CDR3 consists of 13 residues. The germline V gene encodes CDR1 SGHAT and CDR2 FQNNGV. Between the trimmed V and J ends, which lost 3 bases and 4 bases, there was a span of 8 bases. As DNA, the CDR3 is TGTGCCAGCAGCTTCACAGGGTCAGATACGCAGTATTTT. This translates into CASSFTGSDTQYF.

This chain connects TRBV7-8 to TRBJ1-4; D gene uncertain. The germline V gene has CDR1 SGHVS and CDR2 FQNEAQ. V lost 5 bases to trimming and J lost 0 bases, with 13 bases between them. The CDR3 runs 16 residues. Here the CDR3 DNA reads TGTGCCAGCAGCAAGCGGGAGGGCACAACTAATGAAAAACTGTTTTTT. It is translated as CASSKREGTTNEKLFF.

Concerning this clone itself: One end of the junction is discordant with germline, which a read error may explain. The V and J genes are TRBV11-2 and TRBJ1-6; D possibly corresponds to TRBD1 (6 bases). This CDR3 spans 20 amino acids. Per germline, CDR1 SGHAT and CDR2 FQNNGV. DNA for the CDR3: TGTGCCAGCAGCCTAGATTCCCCTTGGGCACACAGGGCCTATAATTCACCCCTCCACTTT. Residues: CASSLDSPWAHRAYNSPLHF.

The J gene is TRBJ2-3, the V gene TRBV7-3, with 8 bases that match TRBD1. Germline CDR1 is SGHTA and CDR2 is FQGTGA. V gave up 5 bases and J gave up 3 bases; unmatched junction bases: 7. The CDR3 runs to 15 residues. CDR3 loop: CASSPGGVGTDTQYF. The CDR3 nucleotides read TGTGCCAGCAGCCCAGGGGGCGTGGGGACAGATACGCAGTATTTT. The complete variable domain, with remaining parts taken from reference TRBV7-3 and TRBJ2-3, reads GAGVSQTPSNKVTEKGKYVELRCDPISGHTALYWYRQSLGQGPEFLIYFQGTGAADDSGLPNDRFFAVRPEGSVSTLKIQRTERGDSAVYLCASSPGGVGTDTQYFGPGTRLTVL.

The chain has TRBV3-1 (or the pseudogene TRBV3-2) and TRBJ2-1; 9 bases map to TRBD2. Losses at the gene ends were 3 bases for V and 9 bases for J; bases not matched to a gene: 12. From germline, CDR1 is LGHDT and CDR2 YNNKEL (reference sequence). This CDR3 is built from 16 residues. CDR3 loop: CASSQISRLAGTEQFF. CDR3 in DNA: TGTGCCAGCAGCCAGATCTCCCGCCTAGCGGGAACTGAGCAGTTCTTC.

The rearrangement joins TRBV5-6 to TRBJ2-2, with D possibly TRBD1 on 5 matching bases. Germline CDR1 reads SGHDT; CDR2 reads YYEEEE. V gave up 0 bases and J gave up 0 bases, with 6 bases separating them. The CDR3 consists of 15 residues. In nucleotides, the CDR3 is TGTGCCAGCAGCTTGGGGGGCTCGAACACCGGGGAGCTGTTTTTT. Its protein product is CASSLGGSNTGELFF.

The genes are TRBV6-1 and TRBJ2-1, with 11 bases that match TRBD1. The V gene end was trimmed by 4 bases and the J gene end by 4 bases; junction bases not matched to a gene: 6. The CDR3 contains 16 residues. The germline V gene has CDR1 MNHNS and CDR2 SASEGT. The CDR3 DNA reads TGTGCCAGCAGTGCACGGACAGGGGGCCTTTACAATGAGCAGTTCTTC. It translates to CASSARTGGLYNEQFF.

J is TRBJ2-5 and V is TRBV6-2 or TRBV6-3; D call uncertain. CDR1 MNHEY and CDR2 SVGEGT come from the germline V gene. The CDR3 contains 13 residues. V lost 2 bases to trimming and J lost 5 bases, with 9 bases between them. This CDR3 is CASSYVERETQYF. In DNA, the CDR3 is TGTGCCAGCAGTTACGTCGAACGGGAGACCCAGTACTTC.

This clone came up once. This chain connects TRBV15 to TRBJ2-2, with D possibly matching TRBD1 (6 bases). The CDR3 extends over 18 amino acids. V lost 0 bases and J lost 6, with 20 bases in between. Germline V CDR1 and CDR2: LNHNV, YYDKDF (reference sequence). The CDR3 nucleotides are TGTGCCACCAGCAGAGAGGCCGTTGTGGGGGCAGGGGCCGGGGAGCTGTTTTTT. Translation: CATSREAVVGAGAGELFF. Filled out from reference TRBV15 and TRBJ2-2, the complete variable domain reads DAMVIQNPRYQVTQFGKPVTLSCSQTLNHNVMYWYQQKSSQAPKLLFHYYDKDFNNEADTPDNFQSRRPNTSFCFLDIRSPGLGDTAMYLCATSREAVVGAGAGELFFGEGSRLTVL.

This chain joins TRBV5-1 and TRBJ2-5; 8 positions agree with TRBD1. This CDR3 is 15 amino acids long. With V trimmed by 4 bases and J by 3 bases, 8 bases remained unmatched. Germline V gives CDR1 SGHRS, CDR2 YFSETQ. The CDR3 spells CASSRNRGEEETQYF. In DNA, the CDR3 is TGCGCCAGCAGCCGCAACAGGGGGGAGGAAGAGACCCAGTACTTC.

This clone was seen a few times. The V gene is TRBV18, the J gene TRBJ2-2; 7 bases are a match to TRBD1. Germline-derived CDR1 and CDR2 are KGHSH and LQKENI. V trimming: 3 bases; J trimming: 1 base; junction bases outside the gene matches: 5. The CDR3 has 16 amino acids. The CDR3 DNA sequence: TGTGCCAGCTCACCTAGCGACAGGGTGAACACCGGGGAGCTGTTTTTT. Encoded protein: CASSPSDRVNTGELFF.

The DNA of the CDR3 is TGTGCCAGCAGCTGGTCCGGGGACAATGAGCAGTTCTTC. This sequence encodes CASSWSGDNEQFF. This sequence joins TRBV5-4 and TRBJ2-1; weak D call: TRBD2 (5 bases). Germline V lookup: CDR1 SGHNT, CDR2 YYREEE (reference sequence). CDR3 length equals 13 residues. Trimming took off 3 bases at V and 5 bases at J, with 9 bases between the two ends. Together with reference TRBV5-4 and TRBJ2-1, the CDR3 gives the full variable domain: ETGVTQSPTHLIKTRGQQVTLRCSSQSGHNTVSWYQQALGQGPQFIFQYYREEENGRGNFPPRFSGLQFPNYSSELNVNALELDDSALYLCASSWSGDNEQFFGPGTRLTVL.

The chain is built from TRBV5-1 and TRBJ2-4, with 8 bases aligning to TRBD2. CDR3 length: 15 residues. The J segment lost 7 bases and the V segment lost 6 bases, leaving 12 bases of the junction unmatched. Per the germline V gene, CDR1 is SGHRS and CDR2 is YFSETQ. This CDR3 is CASKGPGLENNIQYF. CDR3 DNA sequence: TGCGCCAGCAAGGGACCGGGACTAGAAAATAACATTCAGTACTTC.

J is TRBJ2-7 and V is TRBV20-1; possible D gene TRBD2, 6 bases. This CDR3 comprises 10 residues. Between the trimmed V and J ends, which lost 5 bases and 8 bases, there was a span of 10 bases. Germline V gene lookup returns CDR1 DFQATT and CDR2 SNEGSKA (reference sequence). In nucleotides, the CDR3 is TGCAGTGCTGTGCGGGGACAGCAGTACTTC. It encodes CSAVRGQQYF.

The chain uses TRBV2 and TRBJ1-6, with D uncertain. CDR1 is SNHLY and CDR2 is FYNNEI in the germline V gene. This CDR3 has 14 amino acids. V lost 4 bases to trimming and J lost 7 bases, with 11 bases between them. CDR3 region: CASSAGPWNSPLHF. CDR3 bases: TGTGCCAGCAGTGCGGGCCCCTGGAATTCACCCCTCCACTTT.

The genes are TRBV5-5 and TRBJ2-7; 7 nucleotides match TRBD2. V shed 4 bases and J 1 base; nucleotides not matched to a gene: 2. The CDR3 totals 13 residues. Germline CDR1 SGHKS, CDR2 YYEKEE (reference sequence). The CDR3 DNA sequence: TGTGCCAGCAGCGAGGGACTATCCTACGAGCAGTACTTC. As protein: CASSEGLSYEQYF.

This clone was seen just once. This chain links TRBV7-6 with TRBJ2-1, with 8 nucleotides matching TRBD1. The junction had 9 bases not matched to a gene; V was cut back by 2 bases and J by 9 bases. The CDR3 sequence is 15 residues long. Germline V lookup: CDR1 SGHVS, CDR2 FNYEAQ. CDR3 loop: CASSLSGGPIGEQFF. CDR3 bases: TGTGCCAGCAGCTTATCAGGGGGCCCAATTGGTGAGCAGTTCTTC.

J is TRBJ1-1 and V is TRBV10-3; 7 bases map to TRBD1. The length of the CDR3 is 13 residues. Trimming took 6 bases from V and 1 from J; bases not matched to a gene: 2. Germline V gives CDR1 ENHRY, CDR2 SYGVKD. CDR3: CAISRQGNTEAFF. The CDR3, as DNA: TGTGCCATCAGCCGACAGGGGAACACTGAAGCTTTCTTT.

V gene TRBV4-3 combines with J gene TRBJ1-1; D is uncertain. V gave up 1 base and J gave up 4 bases, with 10 bases separating them. The CDR3 length is 14 residues. Germline lookup yields CDR1 LGHNA and CDR2 YSLEER. The CDR3 DNA is TGCGCCAGCAGCCAAGTAGGTACGGGCACTGAAGCTTTCTTT. Protein product: CASSQVGTGTEAFF.

This chain uses TRBV2 with TRBJ2-1, with TRBD2 identical over 15 bases. The CDR3 length is 19 residues. Germline V gene sequence: CDR1 SNHLY, CDR2 FYNNEI. Trimming at V came to 2 bases and at J to 6 bases, leaving 11 bases not matched to a gene. In nucleotides, the CDR3 is TGTGCCAGCAGTGAAAGGACTAGCGGGAGGGCCGATTTGGGCAATGAGCAGTTCTTC. It is translated as CASSERTSGRADLGNEQFF.

On this clone itself: The same CDR3 is also encoded by other DNA sequences in this sample. The chain has TRBV19 and TRBJ2-7; D is undetermined. The V gene lost 3 bases and the J gene lost 1 base, with 7 bases spanning the gap. Per the germline V gene, CDR1 is LNHDA and CDR2 is SQIVND (reference sequence). The CDR3 sequence is 13 residues long. The CDR3 nucleotides are TGTGCCAGTAGTATTAGAATTTCCTACGAGCAGTACTTC. Residues: CASSIRISYEQYF.

This rearrangement joins TRBV11-1 to TRBJ2-2; 9 nucleotides agree with TRBD1. CDR1 and CDR2 from the germline V gene are SGHAT and FQDESV (reference sequence). This CDR3 is built from 16 residues. V trimming: 5 bases; J trimming: 2 bases; junction bases outside the gene matches: 6. CDR3 nucleotides: TGTGCCAGCAGCCTAAGGACAGGGGTCAACACCGGGGAGCTGTTTTTT. Residues: CASSLRTGVNTGELFF. The full variable domain, with the rest looked up from reference TRBV11-1 and TRBJ2-2, is EAEVAQSPRYKITEKSQAVAFWCDPISGHATLYWYRQILGQGPELLVQFQDESVVDDSQLPKDRFSAERLKGVDSTLKIQPAELGDSAMYLCASSLRTGVNTGELFFGEGSRLTVL.

V gene TRBV3-1 (or the pseudogene TRBV3-2) combines with J gene TRBJ2-3, with TRBD2 matching 7 bases. This CDR3 is built from 16 residues. Trimming took 0 bases from V and 6 from J; bases not matched to a gene: 9. Germline loops: CDR1 LGHDT, CDR2 YNNKEL (reference sequence). The CDR3 region has the DNA TGTGCCAGCAGCCAAGAAGGAATCGTCGGGGGGGATACGCAGTATTTT. This codes for CASSQEGIVGGDTQYF.